This T cell receptor (beta chain) was recovered during a study of T cell responses to AZD1222 COVID-19 vaccine. Comment on this clone: Its target is not known.

The study's findings and limits: Repertoires were sampled only after the peak T cell response. Rises in breadth and depth of Spike-specific TCRs came after two AZD1222 doses.

Some clones are missing from TCRdb's copy, which holds only in-frame ones; the method was immunoSEQ multiplex PCR. Of 7,500 to 9,500 clones in the sample, 88% are singletons; the top ten hold less than 9%. The clonotype was recovered from an adult who received the AZD1222 COVID-19 vaccine. Here the sequenced sample was peripheral blood, taken 28 days after the second AZD1222 dose.

The CDR3 reads CASSLLAGFYNEQFF. The CDR3 coding sequence is TGCGCCAGCAGCTTGTTAGCAGGGTTTTACAATGAGCAGTTCTTC. The chain is built from TRBV5-1 and TRBJ2-1, with TRBD1 as a possible D gene (5 bases). This CDR3 comprises 15 residues. Germline lookup yields CDR1 SGHRS and CDR2 YFSETQ. V was clipped by 1 base and J by 4 bases, with 12 bases between them.